The 23 T cell receptor beta chains below come from one sample, sequenced in a study of circulating tumor DNA in untreated peripheral T-cell lymphoma. Libraries were prepared by immunoSEQ multiplex PCR; TCRdb keeps only in-frame clonotypes and omits some of them. The sample lists under 2,500 clones, 55% to 75% seen once, with roughly a sixth in the top ten. The specimen sequenced was tumor tissue. The receptors come from a human donor with peripheral T-cell lymphoma.

This clone has just a few counts. V usage is TRBV2 and J usage is TRBJ1-2, with D possibly matching TRBD1 (5 bases). V was shortened by 0 bases and J by 8 bases, with 16 bases between the two germline ends. Germline V gene data show CDR1 as SNHLY and CDR2 as FYNNEI. The CDR3 extends over 15 amino acids. The CDR3 DNA follows: TGTGCCAGCAGTGAAGCGGGGCCGGCGGGGTGGGGCTACACCTTC. It translates to CASSEAGPAGWGYTF.

This clone was observed a handful of times. The rearrangement joins TRBV18 to TRBJ1-5; D perhaps matches TRBD1 (6 bases). This CDR3 is built from 17 residues. The germline CDR1 and CDR2 sequences are KGHSH and LQKENI. V was shortened by 1 base and J by 0 bases, with 13 bases between the two germline ends. As DNA, the CDR3 is TGTGCCAGCTCACCACGAGGGGGGGATTATAGCAATCAGCCCCAGCATTTT. It encodes CASSPRGGDYSNQPQHF.

The rearrangement links TRBV9 to TRBJ2-3, with a possible D match to TRBD1 (6 bases). The CDR3 has 15 residues. Germline-derived CDR1 and CDR2 are SGDLS and YYNGEE. Trimming took 5 bases from V and 3 from J, leaving 16 bases between them. The CDR3 loop is CASSQGPTVTDTQYF. The CDR3 coding sequence is TGTGCCAGCAGTCAGGGGCCCACGGTGACAGATACGCAGTATTTT.

This clone was counted once. This chain uses TRBV29-1 with TRBJ1-1, with TRBD1 matching over 7 bases. The V segment lost 5 bases and the J segment 1 base; nucleotides outside the gene matches: 4. Germline CDR1 reads SQVTM; CDR2 reads ANQGSEA. CDR3 length equals 13 residues. The CDR3 DNA reads as TGCAGCGTTCCCGGGACAGCGAACACTGAAGCTTTCTTT. Protein: CSVPGTANTEAFF.

The rearrangement links TRBV6-8 to TRBJ2-5, with 7 bases fitting TRBD1. V lost 6 bases to trimming and J lost 5 bases; unmatched junction nucleotides: 9. Germline V CDR1 and CDR2: MNHGY, SAAAGT. The CDR3 is 14 amino acids. DNA of the CDR3: TGTGCCAGCAGCCGACAGACAGGGCCGGAGACCCAGTACTTC. It yields the protein CASSRQTGPETQYF.

V usage is TRBV18 and J usage is TRBJ2-3, with D possibly being TRBD1 (5 bases). Trimming left V 5 bases short and J 2 bases short, with 14 bases between. Germline V gene data show CDR1 as KGHSH and CDR2 as LQKENI. The CDR3 covers 15 residues. The DNA of the CDR3 is TGTGCCAGCTCAAAGGACAAAGGAGACACAGATACGCAGTATTTT. Protein: CASSKDKGDTDTQYF.

This clone was counted only a few times. The gene calls are TRBV11-3 and TRBJ2-5; possible D gene TRBD1, 6 bases. This CDR3 is built from 15 residues. Germline lookup yields CDR1 SGHNT and CDR2 YENEEA. Trimming pared 5 bases from V and 2 bases from J, leaving 15 bases between. The CDR3 loop reads CASSQGGGGQETQYF. CDR3 bases: TGTGCCAGCAGCCAAGGTGGGGGCGGACAAGAGACCCAGTACTTC. The full variable domain, its missing parts supplied by reference TRBV11-3 and TRBJ2-5, is EAGVVQSPRYKIIEKKQPVAFWCNPISGHNTLYWYLQNLGQGPELLIRYENEEAVDDSQLPKDRFSAERLKGVDSTLKIQPAELGDSAVYLCASSQGGGGQETQYFGPGTRLLVL.

The J gene is TRBJ2-3, the V gene TRBV6-8, with TRBD2 matching over 11 bases. Germline loops: CDR1 MNHGY, CDR2 SAAAGT. V trimming: 6 bases; J trimming: 3 bases; junction bases outside the gene matches: 14. The CDR3 totals 18 residues. CDR3 region: CASSYLSGRGGRTDTQYF. CDR3 sequence (DNA): TGTGCCAGCAGCTACCTTAGCGGGAGGGGAGGGAGGACAGATACGCAGTATTTT.

J is TRBJ2-5 and V is TRBV29-1; TRBD2 aligns across 10 bases. Looked up from germline, CDR1 is SQVTM and CDR2 is ANQGSEA. J was trimmed by 7 bases and V by 8 bases; bases with no gene match: 19. The CDR3 totals 16 residues. DNA of the CDR3: TGCAGCTACCGGACTAGCGGATTCATATCTCGCGGGACCCAGTACTTC. Protein product: CSYRTSGFISRGTQYF.

The chain carries TRBV30 and TRBJ2-5; possible D gene TRBD2, 6 bases. Germline V CDR1 and CDR2: GTSNPN, SVGIG (reference sequence). The CDR3 totals 14 residues. V dropped 7 bases and J dropped 5 bases, with 20 bases sitting between them. The CDR3 DNA reads TGTGCCTCCTCCCCGGGGCCAGGGAGGGAGACCCAGTACTTC. It is translated as CASSPGPGRETQYF.

J is TRBJ2-5 and V is TRBV11-3; no firm D call. Germline-derived CDR1 and CDR2 are SGHNT and YENEEA. V shed 3 bases and J shed 1 base, with 9 bases lying between them. The CDR3 sequence is 14 residues long. The CDR3 DNA follows: TGTGCCAGCAGCTTGTCTTTACGCCAAGAGACCCAGTACTTC. Amino acids: CASSLSLRQETQYF.

The chain carries TRBV19 and TRBJ1-2; D is unresolved. The germline V gene encodes CDR1 LNHDA and CDR2 SQIVND (reference sequence). This CDR3 is 14 amino acids long. The ends were cut back, 6 bases at V and 3 bases at J, with 14 bases in the middle. The CDR3, as DNA: TGTGCCAGTAGCGAATCAGGAAGGGACTATGGCTACACCTTC. Its translation is CASSESGRDYGYTF.

The chain links TRBV11-3 to TRBJ1-2; 7 positions match TRBD1. CDR3 size: 17 residues. V shed 5 bases and J 6 bases; nucleotides not matched to a gene: 18. Germline CDR1 reads SGHNT; CDR2 reads YENEEA. The CDR3 protein is CASSQVSSGGKVDGYTF. The CDR3 DNA is TGTGCCAGCAGCCAAGTCAGTTCAGGGGGTAAAGTGGATGGCTACACCTTC.

The count of this clone is one. The chain employs TRBV2 and TRBJ2-5, with D perhaps being TRBD1 or TRBD2 (6 bases each). V was cut by 3 bases and J by 5 bases, with 16 bases left in between. The V gene's germline CDR1 is SNHLY and CDR2 FYNNEI. The CDR3 runs 15 residues. CDR3 nucleotides: TGTGCCAGCAGTGATCAACAGGGAGGTTGGGAGACCCAGTACTTC. Its translation: CASSDQQGGWETQYF. The variable domain in full, completed from reference TRBV2 and TRBJ2-5, reads EPEVTQTPSHQVTQMGQEVILRCVPISNHLYFYWYRQILGQKVEFLVSFYNNEISEKSEIFDDQFSVERPDGSNFTLKIRSTKLEDSAMYFCASSDQQGGWETQYFGPGTRLLVL.

The rearrangement uses TRBV19 and TRBJ1-3, with a weak D call TRBD1 (6 bases). The germline gives CDR1 LNHDA, CDR2 SQIVND (reference sequence). Between the trimmed V and J ends, which lost 3 bases and 1 base, there was a span of 7 bases. The CDR3 extends over 14 amino acids. This CDR3 reads CASSMDRSGNTIYF. Here the CDR3 DNA reads TGTGCCAGTAGTATGGACAGATCTGGAAACACCATATATTTT.

This clone was seen more than once but under ten times. J is TRBJ1-6 and V is TRBV6-8; D possibly corresponds to TRBD1 (5 bases). V was pared by 7 bases and J by 7 bases, with 14 bases between. Germline CDR1 is MNHGY and CDR2 is SAAAGT. The CDR3 is made up of 14 amino acids. The CDR3 region has the DNA TGTGCCAGCAAGCCCGGGGGTATGAATTCACCCCTCCACTTT. Protein: CASKPGGMNSPLHF.

This clone has just one count. Relative to the germline gene, one junction end is altered; a read error may explain this. Here the CDR3 DNA reads TGTGCCAGCAGCTCGCAGGGGGTGACTGGGGCCAACGTCCTGATTTTC. This gives the protein CASSSQGVTGANVLIF. The chain is built from TRBV11-3 and TRBJ2-6; 7 bases fit TRBD1. Germline values: CDR1 SGHNT, CDR2 YENEEA. This CDR3 is 16 amino acids long.

V usage is TRBV14 and J usage is TRBJ1-2; 9 nucleotides agree with TRBD1. V trimming: 2 bases; J trimming: 3 bases; junction bases outside the gene matches: 7. Per germline, CDR1 SGHDN and CDR2 FVKESK. The CDR3 spans 16 residues. CDR3 coding DNA: TGTGCCAGCAGCCAATCTAGGGGACAGGGTTACTATGGCTACACCTTC. As protein: CASSQSRGQGYYGYTF. The complete variable domain, with remaining parts taken from reference TRBV14 and TRBJ1-2, reads EAGVTQFPSHSVIEKGQTVTLRCDPISGHDNLYWYRRVMGKEIKFLLHFVKESKQDESGMPNNRFLAERTGGTYSTLKVQPAELEDSGVYFCASSQSRGQGYYGYTFGSGTRLTVV.

The rearrangement joins TRBV30 to TRBJ2-3, with D hard to call. This CDR3 region has 12 residues. V gave up 3 bases and J gave up 0 bases, with 4 bases separating them. Germline CDR1 reads GTSNPN; CDR2 reads SVGIG (reference sequence). The CDR3 loop reads CAWSPSTDTQYF. In nucleotides, the CDR3 is TGTGCCTGGAGCCCTAGCACAGATACGCAGTATTTT. The full variable domain, with the rest looked up from reference TRBV30 and TRBJ2-3, is SQTIHQWPATLVQPVGSPLSLECTVEGTSNPNLYWYRQAAGRGLQLLFYSVGIGQISSEVPQNLSASRPQDRQFILSSKKLLLSDSGFYLCAWSPSTDTQYFGPGTRLTVL.

The chain combines TRBV18 with TRBJ1-2; D uncertain. Between the trimmed V and J ends, which lost 2 bases and 2 bases, there was a span of 6 bases. Germline V CDR1 and CDR2: KGHSH, LQKENI. The CDR3 consists of 13 residues. CDR3 in DNA: TGTGCCAGCTCACCAGGGGTGAACTATGGCTACACCTTC. Its translation: CASSPGVNYGYTF.

With regard to this clone: The junction shows a germline mismatch at one end, possibly a read error. The chain uses TRBV5-1 and TRBJ2-3, with 11 bases that match TRBD2. The germline V gene has CDR1 SGHRS and CDR2 YFSETQ. This CDR3 has 17 residues. The DNA of the CDR3 is TGCGCCAGCAGCTTGGCCCCGACTAGCGGGAAGGCAGATACGCAATATTTT. It codes for CASSLAPTSGKADTQYF.

This chain uses TRBV7-5 with TRBJ1-2; whether TRBD1, the table's D call, matches the DNA was not checked. TRBV7-5 is reported as a pseudogene. This CDR3 comprises 14 residues. CDR3 sequence reads: CASSLGYQNYGYTF. The CDR3 coding sequence is TGTGCCAGCAGCTTAGGATATCAGAACTATGGCTACACCTTC.

The V call is TRBV18, the J call TRBJ2-3, with D possibly TRBD2 on 5 matching bases. Germline V CDR1 and CDR2: KGHSH, LQKENI. V was shortened by 2 bases and J by 0 bases, with 12 bases between the two germline ends. The CDR3 length is 16 residues. CDR3 sequence (DNA): TGTGCCAGCTCACCAAATACACCGGGGAGCACAGATACGCAGTATTTT. Amino acid sequence: CASSPNTPGSTDTQYF.